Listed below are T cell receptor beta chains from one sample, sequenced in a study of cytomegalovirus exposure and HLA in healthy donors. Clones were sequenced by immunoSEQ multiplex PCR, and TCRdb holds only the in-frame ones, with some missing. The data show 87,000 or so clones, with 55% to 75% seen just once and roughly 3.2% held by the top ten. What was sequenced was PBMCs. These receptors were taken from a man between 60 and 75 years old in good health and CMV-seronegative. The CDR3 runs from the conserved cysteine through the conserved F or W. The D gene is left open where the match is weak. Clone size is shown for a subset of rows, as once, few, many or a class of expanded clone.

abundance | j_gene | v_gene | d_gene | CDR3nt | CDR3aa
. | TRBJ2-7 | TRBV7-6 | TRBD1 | TGTGCCAGCAGCGCACCGGGACAGGGGGCCTACGGGCAGTACTTC | CASSAPGQGAYGQYF
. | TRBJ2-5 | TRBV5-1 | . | TGCGCCAGCAGCCCCAGGTCAGCGGACCAAGAGACCCAGTACTTC | CASSPRSADQETQYF
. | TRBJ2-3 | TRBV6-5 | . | TGTGCCAGCACCCCAGGGGTCACAAGAACGCAGTATTTT | CASTPGVTRTQYF
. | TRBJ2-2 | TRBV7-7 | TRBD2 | TGTGCCAGCAGCTCCGAGGCGGGAGGAGCCAGCGGGGAGCTGTTTTTT | CASSSEAGGASGELFF
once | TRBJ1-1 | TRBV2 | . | TGTGCCAGCACCCCCGTTAGGGGGACTGAAGCTTTCTTT | CASTPVRGTEAFF
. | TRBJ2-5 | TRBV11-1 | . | TGTGCCAGCAGCTCCCAACTAGTTGAGACCCAGTACTTC | CASSSQLVETQYF
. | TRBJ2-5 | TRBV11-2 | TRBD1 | TGTGCCAGCAGCTTAGGTCCGGAGACAGGGAGAGAGACCCAGTACTTC | CASSLGPETGRETQYF
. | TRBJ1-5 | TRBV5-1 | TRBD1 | TGCGCCAGCAGCTCAGGGGGTGACAATCAGCCCCAGCATTTT | CASSSGGDNQPQHF
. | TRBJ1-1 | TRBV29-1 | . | TGCAGCGCTATCACGGGTTCAGACGAAGCTTTCTTT | CSAITGSDEAFF
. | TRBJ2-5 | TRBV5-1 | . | TGCGCCAGCCGACAGGACCAAGAGACCCAGTACTTC | CASRQDQETQYF
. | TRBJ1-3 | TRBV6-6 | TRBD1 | TGTGCCAGCAATCTCGACAGGGTATCTGACACCATATATTTT | CASNLDRVSDTIYF
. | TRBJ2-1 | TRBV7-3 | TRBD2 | TGTGCCAGCAGCCCAACCTCCAGGGGATGGACTAGCGGATACAATGAGCAGTTCTTC | CASSPTSRGWTSGYNEQFF
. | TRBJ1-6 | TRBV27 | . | TGTGCCAGCAGTTCGGTCAAGCCCCTCCACTTT | CASSSVKPLHF
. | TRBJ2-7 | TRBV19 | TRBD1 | TGTGCCAGTAGTACCGGACAGGTGGGGTACGAGCAGTACTTC | CASSTGQVGYEQYF
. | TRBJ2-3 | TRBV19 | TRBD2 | TGTGCCACTAGATTTCTAGCGGGGGGCGGGCCAGATACGCAGTATTTT | CATRFLAGGGPDTQYF
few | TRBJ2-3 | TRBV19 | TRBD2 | TGTGCCAGTAGTATAGGGACTAGCGGCACAGATACGCAGTATTTT | CASSIGTSGTDTQYF
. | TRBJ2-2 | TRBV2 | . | TGTGCCAGCAGTGAAGTGAGAGTAACAGGAACGAACACCGGGGAGCTGTTTTTT | CASSEVRVTGTNTGELFF
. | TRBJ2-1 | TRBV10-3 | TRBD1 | TGTGCCATCAGTGGGACAGGGGGACACAATGAGCAGTTCTTC | CAISGTGGHNEQFF
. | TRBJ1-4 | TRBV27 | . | TGTGCCAGCAGTTCGACAGGTGGGAATGAAAAACTGTTTTTT | CASSSTGGNEKLFF
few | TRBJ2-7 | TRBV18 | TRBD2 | TGTGCCAGCTCATCAGGGGGACTAGCGGGGGGCTCCCTCCTTGGGCTCGAGCAGTACTTC | CASSSGGLAGGSLLGLEQYF
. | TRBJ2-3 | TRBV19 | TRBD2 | TGTGCCAGTAGTATCTCCGGGACTAGCGGCCCAGATACGCAGTATTTT | CASSISGTSGPDTQYF
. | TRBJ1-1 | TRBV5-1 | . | TGCGCCAGCAGCCCCTATCGAGGATTGGGGAACACTGAAGCTTTCTTT | CASSPYRGLGNTEAFF
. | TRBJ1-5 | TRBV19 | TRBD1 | TGTGCCAGTAGTAAAACAGGGGGCGCCAGCAATCAGCCCCAGCATTTT | CASSKTGGASNQPQHF
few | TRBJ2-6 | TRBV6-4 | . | TGTGCCAGCAGCGCGGGACTTCTGGGGGCCAACGTCCTGACTTTC | CASSAGLLGANVLTF
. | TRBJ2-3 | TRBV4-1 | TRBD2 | TGCGCCAGCAGCCAAGATGGGACTAGCGGGAGGAAGAACACAGATACGCAGTATTTT | CASSQDGTSGRKNTDTQYF
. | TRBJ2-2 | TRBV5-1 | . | TGCGCCAGCAGTCTCTCCGGGGAGCTGTTTTTT | CASSLSGELFF
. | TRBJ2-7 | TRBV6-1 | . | TGTGCCAGCAGGATCCCCGATACGAGGAAAGGGCAGTACTTC | CASRIPDTRKGQYF
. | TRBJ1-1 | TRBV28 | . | TGTGCCAGCAGTTTATTGCGGGTCGACGGTGTCACTGAAGCTTTCTTT | CASSLLRVDGVTEAFF
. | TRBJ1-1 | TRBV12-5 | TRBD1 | TGTGCTAGTGGGCCTTCTGACAGGGTCTACACTGAAGCTTTCTTT | CASGPSDRVYTEAFF
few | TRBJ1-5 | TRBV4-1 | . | TGCGCCAGCAGATCGATAGATTATAGCAATCAGCCCCAGCATTTT | CASRSIDYSNQPQHF
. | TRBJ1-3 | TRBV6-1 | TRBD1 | TGTGCCAGCAGTCCGGGACAGGGGCACGGAAACACCATATATTTT | CASSPGQGHGNTIYF
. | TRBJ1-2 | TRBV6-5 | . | TGTGCCAGCAGCCAGGGGTTCTGGGGCTACACCTTC | CASSQGFWGYTF
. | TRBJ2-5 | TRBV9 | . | TGTGCCAGCAGCACGGGAGGGGGCGGGGGGGAGACCCAGTACTTC | CASSTGGGGGETQYF
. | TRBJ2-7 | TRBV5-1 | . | TGCGCCAGCAGCTTGGTTCAGGTCTCCTACGAGCAGTACTTC | CASSLVQVSYEQYF
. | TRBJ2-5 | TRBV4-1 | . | TGCGCCAGCAGCCAAAGTGGGGGGGAGACCCAGTACTTC | CASSQSGGETQYF
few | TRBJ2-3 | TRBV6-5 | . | TGTGCCAGCAGTTACGCGGGCGCAATCCCCGATACGCAGTATTTT | CASSYAGAIPDTQYF
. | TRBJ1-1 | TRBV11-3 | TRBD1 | TGTGCCAGCAGCTCCCGGGACAGGGGGCCGGGGACTGAAGCTTTCTTT | CASSSRDRGPGTEAFF
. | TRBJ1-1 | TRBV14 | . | TGTGCCAGCAGCCAATATTCCGGTGAAGCTTTCTTT | CASSQYSGEAFF
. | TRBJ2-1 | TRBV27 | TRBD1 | TGTGCCAGCAGTTTATCCGGCAGGGGGTCATCAGAGCAGTTCTTC | CASSLSGRGSSEQFF
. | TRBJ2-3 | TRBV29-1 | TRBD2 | TGCAGCGGCACGCGGAGCGGGGTGGCAGATACGCAGTATTTT | CSGTRSGVADTQYF
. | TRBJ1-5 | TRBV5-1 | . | TGCGCCAGCAGCTTGTCCGGGTATAGCAATCAGCCCCAGCATTTT | CASSLSGYSNQPQHF
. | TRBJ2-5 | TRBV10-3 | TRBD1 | TGTGCCATCAGTGCGGACAGGGGCGTTGGGGAGACCCAGTACTTC | CAISADRGVGETQYF
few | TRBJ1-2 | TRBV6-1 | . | TGTGCCAGCAGCTCTCTCGGTGTGGGGCTTGGCTACACCTTC | CASSSLGVGLGYTF
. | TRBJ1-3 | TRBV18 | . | TGTGCCAGCTCACCGGACAATTTCGCTGGAAACACCATATATTTT | CASSPDNFAGNTIYF
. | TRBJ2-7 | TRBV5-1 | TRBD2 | TGCGCCAGCAGACCGACTAGCGGGAGGGTTAGGCCCTACGAGCAGTACTTC | CASRPTSGRVRPYEQYF
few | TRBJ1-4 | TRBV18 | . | TGTGCCAGCTCACCACGACAGTTCCAAGCAACTAATGAAAAACTGTTTTTT | CASSPRQFQATNEKLFF
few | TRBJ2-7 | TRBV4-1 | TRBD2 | TGCGCCAGCAGCCCGACTAGCGGGGTCTACGAGCAGTACTTC | CASSPTSGVYEQYF
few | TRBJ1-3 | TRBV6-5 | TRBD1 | TGTGCCAGCAGTTTGACAGGGTTAAACTCTGGAAACACCATATATTTT | CASSLTGLNSGNTIYF
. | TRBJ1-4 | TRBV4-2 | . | TGTGCCAGCAGCCAGTCAGAGGAGATACGGAAACTGTTTTTT | CASSQSEEIRKLFF
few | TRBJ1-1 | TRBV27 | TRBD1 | TGTGCCACTAAGACAGGGCTCTTCGGTAGGAGCACTGAAGCTTTCTTT | CATKTGLFGRSTEAFF
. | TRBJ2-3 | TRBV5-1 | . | TGCGCCAGCAGCTTGTACCTAGCCGCAGATACGCAGTATTTT | CASSLYLAADTQYF